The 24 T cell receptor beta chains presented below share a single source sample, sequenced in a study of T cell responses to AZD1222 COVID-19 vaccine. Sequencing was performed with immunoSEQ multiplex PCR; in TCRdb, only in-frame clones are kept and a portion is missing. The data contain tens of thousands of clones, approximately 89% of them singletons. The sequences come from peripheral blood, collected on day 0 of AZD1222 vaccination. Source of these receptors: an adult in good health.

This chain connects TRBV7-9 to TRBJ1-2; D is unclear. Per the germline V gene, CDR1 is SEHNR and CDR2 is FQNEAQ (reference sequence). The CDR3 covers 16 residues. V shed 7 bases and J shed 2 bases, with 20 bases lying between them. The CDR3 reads CASNGYEPVDNYGYTF. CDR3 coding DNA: TGTGCCAGCAACGGATACGAGCCGGTGGACAACTATGGCTACACCTTC.

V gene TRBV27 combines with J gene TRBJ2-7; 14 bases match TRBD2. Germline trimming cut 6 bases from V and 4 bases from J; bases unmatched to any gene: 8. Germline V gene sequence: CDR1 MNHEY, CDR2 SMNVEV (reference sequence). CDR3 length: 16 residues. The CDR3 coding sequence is TGTGCCAGCAGAGGCGGGACTAGCGGGAGAGGATACGAGCAGTACTTC. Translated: CASRGGTSGRGYEQYF.

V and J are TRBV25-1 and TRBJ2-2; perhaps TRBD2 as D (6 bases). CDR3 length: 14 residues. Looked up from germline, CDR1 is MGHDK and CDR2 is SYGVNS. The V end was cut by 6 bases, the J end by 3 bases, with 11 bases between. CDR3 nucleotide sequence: TGTGCCAGCAGGGCGGGGAGCGACACCGGGGAGCTGTTTTTT. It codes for CASRAGSDTGELFF.

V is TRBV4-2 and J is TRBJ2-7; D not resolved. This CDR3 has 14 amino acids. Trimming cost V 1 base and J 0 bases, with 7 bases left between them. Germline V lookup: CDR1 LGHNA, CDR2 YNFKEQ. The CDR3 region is CASSQAPSSYEQYF. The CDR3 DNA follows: TGTGCCAGCAGCCAAGCTCCAAGCTCCTACGAGCAGTACTTC.

The DNA of the CDR3 is TGTGCCATCAGTGACAACTACGAGCAGTACTTC. It is translated as CAISDNYEQYF. The V and J genes are TRBV10-3 and TRBJ2-7; D is uncertain. The CDR3 has 11 amino acids. Between the trimmed V and J ends, which lost 3 bases and 3 bases, there was a span of 3 bases. CDR1 ENHRY and CDR2 SYGVKD come from the germline V gene.

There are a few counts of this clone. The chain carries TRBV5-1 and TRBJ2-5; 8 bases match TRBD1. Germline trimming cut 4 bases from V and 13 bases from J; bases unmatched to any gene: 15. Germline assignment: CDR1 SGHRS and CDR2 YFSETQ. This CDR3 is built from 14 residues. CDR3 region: CASSPIGTGPSPYF. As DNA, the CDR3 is TGCGCCAGCAGCCCGATTGGGACAGGCCCAAGTCCGTACTTC.

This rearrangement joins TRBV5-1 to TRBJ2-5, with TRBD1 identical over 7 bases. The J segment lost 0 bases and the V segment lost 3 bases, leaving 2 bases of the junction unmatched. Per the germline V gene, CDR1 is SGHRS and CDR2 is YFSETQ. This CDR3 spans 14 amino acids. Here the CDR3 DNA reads TGCGCCAGCAGCTCACAGGGGAACCAAGAGACCCAGTACTTC. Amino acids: CASSSQGNQETQYF.

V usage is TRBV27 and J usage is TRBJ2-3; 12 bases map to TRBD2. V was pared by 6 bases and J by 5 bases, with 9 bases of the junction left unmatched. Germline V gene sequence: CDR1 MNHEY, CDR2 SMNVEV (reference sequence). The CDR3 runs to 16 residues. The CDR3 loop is CASRRILAGGLDTQYF. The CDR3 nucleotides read TGTGCCAGCAGGCGAATACTAGCGGGAGGTCTAGATACGCAGTATTTT.

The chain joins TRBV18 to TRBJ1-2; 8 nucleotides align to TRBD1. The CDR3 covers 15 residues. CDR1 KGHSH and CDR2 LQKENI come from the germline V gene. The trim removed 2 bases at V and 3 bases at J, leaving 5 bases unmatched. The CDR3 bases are TGTGCCAGCTCACCAACCACGGACAGGGACTATGGCTACACCTTC. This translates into CASSPTTDRDYGYTF.

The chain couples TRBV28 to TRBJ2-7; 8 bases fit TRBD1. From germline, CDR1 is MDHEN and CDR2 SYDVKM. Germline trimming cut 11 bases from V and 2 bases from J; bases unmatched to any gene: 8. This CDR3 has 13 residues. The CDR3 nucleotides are TGTGCCTGCCGGGACAGGTCCGCCTACGAGCAGTACTTC. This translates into CACRDRSAYEQYF.

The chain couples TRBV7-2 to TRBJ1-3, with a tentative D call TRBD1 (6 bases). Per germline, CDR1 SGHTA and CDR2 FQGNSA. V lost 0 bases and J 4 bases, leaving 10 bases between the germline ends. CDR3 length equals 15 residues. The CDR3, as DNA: TGTGCCAGCAGCTTAGCGTTAGGGGGGGGAAACACCATATATTTT. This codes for CASSLALGGGNTIYF.

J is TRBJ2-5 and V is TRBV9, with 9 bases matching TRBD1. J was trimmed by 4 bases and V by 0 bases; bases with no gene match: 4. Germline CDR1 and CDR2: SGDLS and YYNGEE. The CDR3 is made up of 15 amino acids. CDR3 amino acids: CASSVGTGVLETQYF. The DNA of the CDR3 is TGTGCCAGCAGCGTAGGGACAGGGGTCCTAGAGACCCAGTACTTC.

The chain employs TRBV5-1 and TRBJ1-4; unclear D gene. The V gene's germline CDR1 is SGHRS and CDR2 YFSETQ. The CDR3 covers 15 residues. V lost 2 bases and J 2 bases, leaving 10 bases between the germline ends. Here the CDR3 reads CASSLDRSTNEKLFF. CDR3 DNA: TGCGCCAGCAGCTTAGACCGTAGTACTAATGAAAAACTGTTTTTT.

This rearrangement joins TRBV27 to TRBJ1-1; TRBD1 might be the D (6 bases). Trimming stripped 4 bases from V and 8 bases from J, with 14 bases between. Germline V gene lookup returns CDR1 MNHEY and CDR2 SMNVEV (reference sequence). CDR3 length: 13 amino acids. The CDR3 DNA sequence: TGTGCCAGCAGTTCCCGGGGGGGGCCAGAAGCTTTCTTT. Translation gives CASSSRGGPEAFF.

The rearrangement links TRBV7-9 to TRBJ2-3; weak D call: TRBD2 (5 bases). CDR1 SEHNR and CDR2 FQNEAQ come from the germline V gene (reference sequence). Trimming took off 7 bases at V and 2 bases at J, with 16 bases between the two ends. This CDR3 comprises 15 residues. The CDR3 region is CASTPREGDTDTQYF. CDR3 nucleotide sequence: TGTGCCAGCACCCCAAGAGAGGGAGACACAGATACGCAGTATTTT.

The CDR3 nucleotides read TGTGCCAGCAGCCAAACAAGAATCCCCACCGGGGAGCTGTTTTTT. This translates into CASSQTRIPTGELFF. The chain recombines TRBV14 with TRBJ2-2; D not certain. The CDR3 loop spans 15 amino acids. Trimming cost V 2 bases and J 4 bases, with 11 bases left between them. Looked up from germline, CDR1 is SGHDN and CDR2 is FVKESK. Complete variable domain (other parts from reference TRBV14 and TRBJ2-2): EAGVTQFPSHSVIEKGQTVTLRCDPISGHDNLYWYRRVMGKEIKFLLHFVKESKQDESGMPNNRFLAERTGGTYSTLKVQPAELEDSGVYFCASSQTRIPTGELFFGEGSRLTVL.

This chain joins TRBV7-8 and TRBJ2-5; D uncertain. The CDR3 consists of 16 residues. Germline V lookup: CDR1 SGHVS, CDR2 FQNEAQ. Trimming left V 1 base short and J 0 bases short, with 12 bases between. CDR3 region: CASSLVGGLHQETQYF. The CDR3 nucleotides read TGTGCCAGCAGCTTAGTAGGTGGTCTTCACCAAGAGACCCAGTACTTC.

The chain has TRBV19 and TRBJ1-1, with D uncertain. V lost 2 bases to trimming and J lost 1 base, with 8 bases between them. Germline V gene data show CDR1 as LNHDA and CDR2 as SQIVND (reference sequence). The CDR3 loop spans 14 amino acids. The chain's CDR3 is CASSITNRNTEAFF. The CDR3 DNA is TGTGCCAGTAGTATAACGAACCGGAACACTGAAGCTTTCTTT.

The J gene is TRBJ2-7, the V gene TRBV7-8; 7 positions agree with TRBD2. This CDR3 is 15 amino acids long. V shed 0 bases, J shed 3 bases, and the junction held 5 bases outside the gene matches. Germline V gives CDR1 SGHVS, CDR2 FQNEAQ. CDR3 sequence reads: CASSLAMTSSYEQYF. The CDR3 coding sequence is TGTGCCAGCAGCTTAGCGATGACTAGCAGCTACGAGCAGTACTTC.

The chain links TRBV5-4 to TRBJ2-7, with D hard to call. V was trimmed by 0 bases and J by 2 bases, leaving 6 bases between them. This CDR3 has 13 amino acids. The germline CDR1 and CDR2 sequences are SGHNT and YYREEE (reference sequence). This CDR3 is CASSLERTYEQYF. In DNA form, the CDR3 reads TGTGCCAGCAGCTTGGAACGGACCTACGAGCAGTACTTC. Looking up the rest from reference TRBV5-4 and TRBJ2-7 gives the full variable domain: ETGVTQSPTHLIKTRGQQVTLRCSSQSGHNTVSWYQQALGQGPQFIFQYYREEENGRGNFPPRFSGLQFPNYSSELNVNALELDDSALYLCASSLERTYEQYFGPGTRLTVT.

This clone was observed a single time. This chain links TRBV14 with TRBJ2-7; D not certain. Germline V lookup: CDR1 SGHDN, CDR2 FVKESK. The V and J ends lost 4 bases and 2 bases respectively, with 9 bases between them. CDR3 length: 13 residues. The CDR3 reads CASSLIGPYEQYF. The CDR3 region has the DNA TGTGCCAGCAGCCTAATTGGCCCCTACGAGCAGTACTTC.

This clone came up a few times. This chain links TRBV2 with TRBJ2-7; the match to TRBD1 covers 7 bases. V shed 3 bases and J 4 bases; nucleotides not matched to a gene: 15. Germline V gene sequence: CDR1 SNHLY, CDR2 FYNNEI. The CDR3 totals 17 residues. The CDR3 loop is CASSDGQGVGRFYEQYF. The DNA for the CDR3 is TGTGCCAGCAGTGATGGGCAGGGGGTAGGCCGATTTTACGAGCAGTACTTC.

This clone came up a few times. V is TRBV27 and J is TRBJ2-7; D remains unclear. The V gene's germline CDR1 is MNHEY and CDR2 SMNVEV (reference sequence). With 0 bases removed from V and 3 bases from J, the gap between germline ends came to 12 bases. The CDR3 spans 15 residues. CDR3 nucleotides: TGTGCCAGCAGTTTATCATCCAACCTGCGCTACGAGCAGTACTTC. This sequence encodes CASSLSSNLRYEQYF.

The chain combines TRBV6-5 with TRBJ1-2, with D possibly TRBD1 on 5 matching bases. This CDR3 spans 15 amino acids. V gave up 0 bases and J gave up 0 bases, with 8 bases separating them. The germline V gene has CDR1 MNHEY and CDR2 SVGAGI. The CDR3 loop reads CASSYSSGTNYGYTF. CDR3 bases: TGTGCCAGCAGTTACTCTTCAGGGACTAACTATGGCTACACCTTC.